This T cell receptor (beta chain) was captured by sequencing in a study of CD8 T cells in Susac syndrome. Whole-study findings and limits: The authors acknowledged that the study's TCR sequencing and HLA analysis involved relatively few individuals.

Random hexamers served to reverse transcribe roughly 0.45 to 1 ug RNA. The amplification used immunoSEQ multiplex PCR on TCR beta CDR3; it spanned 54 Vbeta and 13 Jbeta. TCRdb reprocessed the immunoSEQ multiplex PCR reads via MiXCR and lists one record per CDR3 protein. Of about 100,000 distinct CDR3 sequences in the sample, approximately 95% were seen once. With V trimmed by 0 bases and J by 5 bases, 6 bases remained unmatched. Germline CDR1 is LNHNV and CDR2 is YYDKDF (reference sequence). The CDR3 covers 15 residues. From blood CD8+ and CD4+ T cells, the TCR beta chain was sequenced. The healthy controls were matched to patients by age and sex. As to this clonotype: Its antigen is not known.

This TCR came from a human donor in good health. The V gene is TRBV15, the J gene TRBJ2-5; 7 bases fit TRBD2. Sequenced input: CD8+ T cells from PBMCs. The CDR3 DNA reads TGTGCCACCAGCAGAGATGGGAGGGGAGGCGAGACCCAGTACTTC. The encoded protein is CATSRDGRGGETQYF.